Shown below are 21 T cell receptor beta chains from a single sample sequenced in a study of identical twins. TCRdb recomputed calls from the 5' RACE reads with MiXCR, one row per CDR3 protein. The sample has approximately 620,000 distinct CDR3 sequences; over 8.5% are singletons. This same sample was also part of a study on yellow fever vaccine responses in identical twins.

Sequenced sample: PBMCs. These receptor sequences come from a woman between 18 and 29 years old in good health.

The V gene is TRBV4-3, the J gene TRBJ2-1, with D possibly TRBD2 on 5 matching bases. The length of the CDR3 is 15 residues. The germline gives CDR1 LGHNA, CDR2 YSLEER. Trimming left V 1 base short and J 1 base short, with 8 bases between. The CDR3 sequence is CASSQADFSYNEQFF. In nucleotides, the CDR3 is TGCGCCAGCAGCCAAGCGGACTTTTCCTACAATGAGCAGTTCTTC.

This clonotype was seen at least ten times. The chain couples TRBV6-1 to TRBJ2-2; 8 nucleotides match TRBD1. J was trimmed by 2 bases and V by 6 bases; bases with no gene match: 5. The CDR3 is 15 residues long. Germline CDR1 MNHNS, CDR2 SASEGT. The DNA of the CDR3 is TGTGCCAGCAGCAAGGACAGGGCCAACACCGGGGAGCTGTTTTTT. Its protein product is CASSKDRANTGELFF.

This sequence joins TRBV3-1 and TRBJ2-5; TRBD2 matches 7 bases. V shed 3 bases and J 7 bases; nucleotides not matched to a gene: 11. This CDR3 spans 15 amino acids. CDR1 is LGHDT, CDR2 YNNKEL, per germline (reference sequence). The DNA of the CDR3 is TGTGCCAGCAGCCAGACCCGAGGACTAGTCGCGACCCAGTACTTC. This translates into CASSQTRGLVATQYF.

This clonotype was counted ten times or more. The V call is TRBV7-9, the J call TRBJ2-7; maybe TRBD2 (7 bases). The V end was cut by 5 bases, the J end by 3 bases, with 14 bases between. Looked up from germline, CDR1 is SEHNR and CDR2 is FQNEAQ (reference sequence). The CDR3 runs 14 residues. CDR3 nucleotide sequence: TGTGCCAGCAGCCCGACAGGCGGGAGCTACGAGCAGTACTTC. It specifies CASSPTGGSYEQYF. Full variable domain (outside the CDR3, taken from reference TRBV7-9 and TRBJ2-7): DTGVSQNPRHKITKRGQNVTFRCDPISEHNRLYWYRQTLGQGPEFLTYFQNEAQLEKSRLLSDRFSAERPKGSFSTLEIQRTEQGDSAMYLCASSPTGGSYEQYFGPGTRLTVT.

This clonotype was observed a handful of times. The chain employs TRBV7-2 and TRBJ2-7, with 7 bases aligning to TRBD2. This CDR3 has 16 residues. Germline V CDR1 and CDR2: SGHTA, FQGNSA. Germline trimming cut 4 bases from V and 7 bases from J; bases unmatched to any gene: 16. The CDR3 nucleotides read TGTGCCAGCAGCTCAACTGAAGCGGGGATAATACGGGAGCAGTACTTC. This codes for CASSSTEAGIIREQYF.

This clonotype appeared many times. CDR3 region: CASSLRDRDNEQFF. CDR3 bases: TGTGCCAGCAGCCTCCGGGACAGAGACAATGAGCAGTTCTTC. The chain employs TRBV14 and TRBJ2-1, with 7 bases lining up with TRBD1. V was clipped by 4 bases and J by 5 bases; unmatched bases: 5. The CDR3 length is 14 residues. Germline V gives CDR1 SGHDN, CDR2 FVKESK.

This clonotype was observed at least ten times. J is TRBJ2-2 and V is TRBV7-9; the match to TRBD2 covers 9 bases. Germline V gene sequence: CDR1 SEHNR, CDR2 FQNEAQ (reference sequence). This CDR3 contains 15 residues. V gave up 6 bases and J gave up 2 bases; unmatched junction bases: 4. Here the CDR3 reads CASSRAGGNTGELFF. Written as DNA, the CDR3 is TGTGCCAGCAGTCGAGCGGGGGGAAACACCGGGGAGCTGTTTTTT.

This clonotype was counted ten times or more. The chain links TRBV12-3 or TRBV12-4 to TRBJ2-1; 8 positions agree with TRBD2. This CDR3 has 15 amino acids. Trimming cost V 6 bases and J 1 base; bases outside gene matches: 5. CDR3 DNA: TGTGCCAGCAGCCCTTCGGGGGGGTCCTACAATGAGCAGTTCTTC. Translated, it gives CASSPSGGSYNEQFF.

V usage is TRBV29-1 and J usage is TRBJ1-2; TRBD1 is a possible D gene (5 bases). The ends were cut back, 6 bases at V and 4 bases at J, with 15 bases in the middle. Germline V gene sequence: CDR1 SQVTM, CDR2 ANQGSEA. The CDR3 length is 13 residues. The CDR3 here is CSVGPQGTYGYTF. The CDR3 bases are TGCAGCGTCGGACCGCAGGGTACCTATGGCTACACCTTC.

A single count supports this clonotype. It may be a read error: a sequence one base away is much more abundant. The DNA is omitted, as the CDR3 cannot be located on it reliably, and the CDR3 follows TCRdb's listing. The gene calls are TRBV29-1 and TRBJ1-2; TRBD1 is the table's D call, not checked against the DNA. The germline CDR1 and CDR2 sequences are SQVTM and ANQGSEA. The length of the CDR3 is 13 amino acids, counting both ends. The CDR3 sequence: CSVGTGAIYGYIF.

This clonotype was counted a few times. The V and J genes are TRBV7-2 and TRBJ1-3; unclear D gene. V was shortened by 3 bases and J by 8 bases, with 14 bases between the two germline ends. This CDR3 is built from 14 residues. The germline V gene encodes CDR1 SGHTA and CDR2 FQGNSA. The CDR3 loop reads CASSLKGFSDTIYF. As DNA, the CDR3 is TGTGCCAGCAGCTTGAAGGGTTTTTCGGACACCATATATTTT.

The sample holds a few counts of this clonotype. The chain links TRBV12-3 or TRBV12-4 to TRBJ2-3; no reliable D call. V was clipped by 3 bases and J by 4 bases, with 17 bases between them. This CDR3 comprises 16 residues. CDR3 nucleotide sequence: TGTGCCAGCAGTTTCTCAGGTGGCGGTGGCTCAGATACGCAGTATTTT. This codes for CASSFSGGGGSDTQYF.

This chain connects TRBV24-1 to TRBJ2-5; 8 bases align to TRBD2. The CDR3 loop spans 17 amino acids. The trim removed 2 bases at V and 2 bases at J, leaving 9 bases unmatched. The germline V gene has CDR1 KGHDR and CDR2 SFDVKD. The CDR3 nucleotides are TGTGCCACCAGTGATTCGGGAGGGACGGGGAATCAAGAGACCCAGTACTTC. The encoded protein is CATSDSGGTGNQETQYF.

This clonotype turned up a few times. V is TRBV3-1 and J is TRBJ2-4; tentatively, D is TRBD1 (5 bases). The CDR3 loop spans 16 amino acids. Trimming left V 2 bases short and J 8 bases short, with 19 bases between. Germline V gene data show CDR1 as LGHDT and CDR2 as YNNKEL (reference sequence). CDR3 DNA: TGTGCCAGCAGCCAAAGGGGCAGGATGTCGGCGGACATTCAGTACTTC. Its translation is CASSQRGRMSADIQYF.

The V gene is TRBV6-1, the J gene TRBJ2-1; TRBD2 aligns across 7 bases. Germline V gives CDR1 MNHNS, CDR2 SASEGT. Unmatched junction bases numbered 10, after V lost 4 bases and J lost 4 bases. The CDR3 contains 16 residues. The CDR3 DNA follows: TGTGCCAGCAGTGCCTTGCCTCGCGGGGGTTACAATGAGCAGTTCTTC. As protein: CASSALPRGGYNEQFF.

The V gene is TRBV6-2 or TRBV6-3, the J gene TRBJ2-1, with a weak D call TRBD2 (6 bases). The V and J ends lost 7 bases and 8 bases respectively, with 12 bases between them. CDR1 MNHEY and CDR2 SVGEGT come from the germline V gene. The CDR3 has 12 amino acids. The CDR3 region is CASTSSVDEQFF. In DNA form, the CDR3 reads TGTGCCAGCACCTCTAGCGTGGATGAGCAGTTCTTC.

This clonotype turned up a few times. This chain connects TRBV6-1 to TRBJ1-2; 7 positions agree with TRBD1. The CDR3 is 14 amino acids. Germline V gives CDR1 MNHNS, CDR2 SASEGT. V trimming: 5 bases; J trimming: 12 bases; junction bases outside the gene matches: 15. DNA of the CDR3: TGTGCCAGCAGTAAGGGGTTGGACAGGCCTTGGCACACCTTC. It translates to CASSKGLDRPWHTF.

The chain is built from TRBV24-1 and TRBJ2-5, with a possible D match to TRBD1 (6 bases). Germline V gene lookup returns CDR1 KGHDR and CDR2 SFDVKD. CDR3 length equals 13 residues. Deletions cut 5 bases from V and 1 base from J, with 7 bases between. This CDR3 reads CATSGTAQETQYF. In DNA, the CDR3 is TGTGCCACCAGTGGGACAGCCCAAGAGACCCAGTACTTC.

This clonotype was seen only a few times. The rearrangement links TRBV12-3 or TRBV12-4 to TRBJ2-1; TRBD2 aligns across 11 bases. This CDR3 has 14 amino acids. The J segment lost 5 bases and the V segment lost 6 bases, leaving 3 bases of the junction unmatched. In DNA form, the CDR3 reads TGTGCCAGCAGAGGACTAGCGGGTGACAATGAGCAGTTCTTC. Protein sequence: CASRGLAGDNEQFF.

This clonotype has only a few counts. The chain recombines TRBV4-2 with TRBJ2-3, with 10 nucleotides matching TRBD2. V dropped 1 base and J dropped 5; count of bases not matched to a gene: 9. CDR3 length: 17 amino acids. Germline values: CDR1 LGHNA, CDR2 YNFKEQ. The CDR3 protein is CASSQVEASGSLDTQYF. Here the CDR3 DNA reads TGTGCCAGCAGCCAAGTTGAGGCTAGCGGGAGTCTAGATACGCAGTATTTT.

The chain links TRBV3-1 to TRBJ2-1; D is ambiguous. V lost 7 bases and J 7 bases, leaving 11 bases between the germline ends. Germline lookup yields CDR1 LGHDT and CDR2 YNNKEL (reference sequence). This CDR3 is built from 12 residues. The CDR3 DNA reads TGTGCCAGCAACCTAGATCGAAATGAGCAGTTCTTC. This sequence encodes CASNLDRNEQFF.